Listed here are 21 T cell receptor beta chains from one sample, sequenced in a study of CD8+ T cells in alopecia areata. RNA extraction was followed by reverse transcription into cDNA, which acted as the sequencing template. TCRdb's table, derived via immunoSEQ multiplex PCR, lists solely in-frame clones and lacks some. The profile shows about 150,000 clones, roughly 44% of them singletons. The source material was CD4+ T cells sorted from blood. The receptor set was obtained from a human donor with alopecia areata.

Regarding this clone: Other DNA variants within this sample encode the same CDR3. The chain employs TRBV7-9 and TRBJ1-1; D unresolved. V was trimmed by 8 bases and J by 4 bases, leaving 5 bases between them. Germline assignment: CDR1 SEHNR and CDR2 FQNEAQ (reference sequence). CDR3 length: 10 residues. DNA of the CDR3: TGTGCCAGCGGAGGCACTGAAGCTTTCTTT. Protein product: CASGGTEAFF.

The chain employs TRBV19 and TRBJ2-3; possibly TRBD1 or TRBD2 for D (5 bases each). CDR3 length: 13 residues. The V end was cut by 8 bases, the J end by 2 bases, with 11 bases between. Germline V gene data show CDR1 as LNHDA and CDR2 as SQIVND (reference sequence). This CDR3 reads CASRDRDTDTQYF. The CDR3 DNA follows: TGTGCCAGTCGGGACCGCGACACAGATACGCAGTATTTT.

The chain combines TRBV2 with TRBJ1-2; possible D gene TRBD1, 5 bases. The germline gives CDR1 SNHLY, CDR2 FYNNEI. The CDR3 runs 14 residues. V was pared by 2 bases and J by 0 bases, with 7 bases between. The CDR3 is CASSERGPNYGYTF. CDR3 coding DNA: TGTGCCAGCAGTGAAAGGGGTCCTAACTATGGCTACACCTTC. Looking up the rest from reference TRBV2 and TRBJ1-2 gives the full variable domain: EPEVTQTPSHQVTQMGQEVILRCVPISNHLYFYWYRQILGQKVEFLVSFYNNEISEKSEIFDDQFSVERPDGSNFTLKIRSTKLEDSAMYFCASSERGPNYGYTFGSGTRLTVV.

This clone turned up a few times. Within the sample, other DNA sequences also encode this same CDR3. CDR3 protein: CASRGLAGYEQYF. The CDR3 DNA is TGTGCCAGCAGGGGACTAGCGGGCTACGAGCAGTACTTC. This chain connects TRBV27 to TRBJ2-7; 12 bases map to TRBD2. Unmatched junction bases numbered 0, after V lost 6 bases and J lost 3 bases. In germline, CDR1 is MNHEY, CDR2 SMNVEV (reference sequence). The CDR3 totals 13 residues.

The gene calls are TRBV7-9 and TRBJ1-1; the D gene is possibly TRBD1 (6 bases). The V end was cut by 4 bases, the J end by 1 base, with 13 bases between. The CDR3 loop spans 15 amino acids. Germline CDR1 and CDR2: SEHNR and FQNEAQ (reference sequence). CDR3 DNA: TGTGCCAGCAGCTCGCGAGCAGGGGCGAACACTGAAGCTTTCTTT. This codes for CASSSRAGANTEAFF.

The chain combines TRBV30 with TRBJ1-5; D call uncertain. The length of the CDR3 is 13 residues. Germline CDR1 is GTSNPN and CDR2 is SVGIG (reference sequence). V was shortened by 1 base and J by 4 bases, with 8 bases between the two germline ends. CDR3 bases: TGTGCCTGGAGTGGAGTAAAGAATCAGCCCCAGCATTTT. Translating gives CAWSGVKNQPQHF. Looking up the rest from reference TRBV30 and TRBJ1-5 gives the full variable domain: SQTIHQWPATLVQPVGSPLSLECTVEGTSNPNLYWYRQAAGRGLQLLFYSVGIGQISSEVPQNLSASRPQDRQFILSSKKLLLSDSGFYLCAWSGVKNQPQHFGDGTRLSIL.

The chain carries TRBV11-3 and TRBJ2-3; TRBD2 aligns across 12 bases. The CDR3 runs 17 residues. V shed 5 bases and J 0 bases; nucleotides not matched to a gene: 6. Germline loops: CDR1 SGHNT, CDR2 YENEEA. CDR3 loop: CASSLSGTSGSTDTQYF. The CDR3 nucleotides are TGTGCCAGCAGCCTAAGCGGGACTAGCGGGAGCACAGATACGCAGTATTTT.

This clone was seen once. The chain couples TRBV30 to TRBJ1-2; TRBD1 might be the D (6 bases). The CDR3 loop spans 13 amino acids. Germline CDR1 and CDR2: GTSNPN and SVGIG (reference sequence). Trimming shortened V by 1 base and J by 4 bases, and 10 bases separated the two germline ends. The CDR3 loop reads CAWSGQVGYGYTF. Here the CDR3 DNA reads TGTGCCTGGAGTGGACAGGTTGGCTATGGCTACACCTTC. Looking up the rest from reference TRBV30 and TRBJ1-2 gives the full variable domain: SQTIHQWPATLVQPVGSPLSLECTVEGTSNPNLYWYRQAAGRGLQLLFYSVGIGQISSEVPQNLSASRPQDRQFILSSKKLLLSDSGFYLCAWSGQVGYGYTFGSGTRLTVV.

This clone was detected only once. V is TRBV2 and J is TRBJ1-2, with D possibly being TRBD1 (6 bases). Germline V lookup: CDR1 SNHLY, CDR2 FYNNEI. This CDR3 contains 15 residues. V was cut by 6 bases and J by 3 bases, with 17 bases left in between. CDR3 region: CASSVQGLSHYGYTF. The CDR3 DNA reads TGTGCCAGCAGCGTACAGGGTTTGAGCCACTATGGCTACACCTTC.

This clone occurred a few times. The gene calls are TRBV5-1 and TRBJ2-7; the D gene is possibly TRBD2 (6 bases). The germline gives CDR1 SGHRS, CDR2 YFSETQ. With 4 bases removed from V and 2 bases from J, the gap between germline ends came to 16 bases. This CDR3 spans 15 amino acids. CDR3 sequence (DNA): TGCGCCAGCAGCCACGGCCTTAGCGGCCCCTACGAGCAGTACTTC. Its protein product is CASSHGLSGPYEQYF.

The chain combines TRBV29-1 with TRBJ2-1, with TRBD2 matching over 8 bases. Germline trimming cut 3 bases from V and 10 bases from J; bases unmatched to any gene: 11. This CDR3 comprises 14 residues. Germline V gene sequence: CDR1 SQVTM, CDR2 ANQGSEA. In DNA form, the CDR3 reads TGCAGCGTTGAGGTTAGCGGGATGCCTGGAGAGCAGTTCTTC. This encodes CSVEVSGMPGEQFF.

J is TRBJ2-7 and V is TRBV18; the D is unclear. Germline V gives CDR1 KGHSH, CDR2 LQKENI. The CDR3 spans 17 residues. V was clipped by 4 bases and J by 2 bases, with 21 bases between them. This chain's CDR3 is CASSLTVATVEPYEQYF. Here the CDR3 DNA reads TGTGCCAGCTCACTAACAGTGGCGACCGTGGAACCCTACGAGCAGTACTTC.

The V gene is TRBV5-1, the J gene TRBJ2-1; D unresolved. CDR1 and CDR2 (germline): SGHRS, YFSETQ. Trimming pared 0 bases from V and 8 bases from J, leaving 12 bases between. The CDR3 spans 14 residues. The CDR3 spells CASSLDDGYDEQFF. In DNA, the CDR3 is TGCGCCAGCAGCTTGGATGACGGGTACGATGAGCAGTTCTTC.

This clone was seen more than once but under ten times. The chain couples TRBV29-1 to TRBJ2-1; 7 positions agree with TRBD2. With V trimmed by 7 bases and J by 10 bases, 10 bases remained unmatched. In germline, CDR1 is SQVTM, CDR2 ANQGSEA. The CDR3 runs 12 residues. The CDR3 region is CSAGDYSREQFF. The CDR3 nucleotides are TGCAGCGCCGGGGACTATTCGCGCGAGCAGTTCTTC.

This clone was counted a few times. The rearrangement links TRBV28 to TRBJ2-1; TRBD2 agrees at 8 bases. Germline CDR1 and CDR2: MDHEN and SYDVKM. V shed 3 bases and J 0 bases; nucleotides not matched to a gene: 7. This CDR3 contains 17 residues. CDR3 in amino acids: CASSLSGGRPSYNEQFF. For the CDR3, the DNA is TGTGCCAGCAGTTTGTCTGGCGGGAGGCCCTCCTACAATGAGCAGTTCTTC.

This chain joins TRBV5-1 and TRBJ2-1, with TRBD2 matching over 12 bases. Germline CDR1 SGHRS, CDR2 YFSETQ. The CDR3 has 17 amino acids. The V segment lost 3 bases and the J segment 2 bases; nucleotides outside the gene matches: 6. The CDR3: CASSSHGLAGTYNEQFF. The DNA of the CDR3 is TGCGCCAGCAGCTCCCACGGACTAGCGGGAACCTACAATGAGCAGTTCTTC.

This clone was counted only a few times. The V call is TRBV19, the J call TRBJ1-5; the match to TRBD1 covers 9 bases. V lost 5 bases to trimming and J lost 6 bases; unmatched junction nucleotides: 5. Germline lookup yields CDR1 LNHDA and CDR2 SQIVND (reference sequence). The CDR3 consists of 14 residues. The CDR3 DNA follows: TGTGCCAGTAGTCAGGACAGGGGAAGTCAGCCCCAGCATTTT. Encoded protein: CASSQDRGSQPQHF.

V and J are TRBV5-6 and TRBJ2-7, with D perhaps being TRBD1 or TRBD2 (5 bases each). The germline V gene encodes CDR1 SGHDT and CDR2 YYEEEE. Deletions cut 4 bases from V and 3 bases from J, with 17 bases between. CDR3 length: 15 amino acids. CDR3 region: CASSMGPATYYEQYF. Here the CDR3 DNA reads TGTGCCAGCAGCATGGGACCGGCGACCTACTACGAGCAGTACTTC.

J is TRBJ2-7 and V is TRBV15, with a possible D match to TRBD1 (6 bases). CDR1 is LNHNV, CDR2 YYDKDF, per germline (reference sequence). Trimming took off 4 bases at V and 1 base at J, with 17 bases between the two ends. The CDR3 covers 16 residues. The CDR3 protein is CATSNPRARGSYEQYF. The CDR3 DNA sequence: TGTGCCACCAGCAACCCCCGGGCCAGGGGATCCTACGAGCAGTACTTC.

The chain recombines TRBV6-5 with TRBJ2-7; 8 bases map to TRBD1. V was pared by 6 bases and J by 5 bases, with 9 bases of the junction left unmatched. This CDR3 has 14 residues. Germline V gene lookup returns CDR1 MNHEY and CDR2 SVGAGI. The CDR3 sequence is CASSLDRGYNEQYF. CDR3 bases: TGTGCCAGCAGCCTAGACAGGGGATACAACGAGCAGTACTTC.

The rearrangement links TRBV29-1 to TRBJ2-1; TRBD2 aligns across 7 bases. V gave up 5 bases and J gave up 0 bases; unmatched junction bases: 1. CDR1 and CDR2 (germline): SQVTM, ANQGSEA. The CDR3 is 13 amino acids. The CDR3 DNA is TGCAGCGTTAAGCGGGACTCCTACAATGAGCAGTTCTTC. It codes for CSVKRDSYNEQFF.